The 14 T cell receptor beta chains given below trace back to one sample, sequenced in a study of T-cell memory formation after mild COVID-19. One entry per CDR3 protein, called by TCRdb with MiXCR from the 5' RACE reads. The data contain 470,000 or so distinct CDR3 sequences, 15% to 20% of them seen just once; the ten biggest clones take up approximately 13%. Input material: PBMCs or a T cell subset sorted from them (not recorded which). The receptors shown here come from an adult woman who had mild COVID-19 (a few samples of this study predate the infection). Cell type and time point are not known.

This clonotype was seen more than once but under ten times. This chain links TRBV18 with TRBJ1-1; D not resolved. The CDR3 totals 11 residues. Germline V CDR1 and CDR2: KGHSH, LQKENI. V was clipped by 2 bases and J by 7 bases, with 5 bases between them. CDR3 sequence: CASSPGIEAFF. DNA for the CDR3: TGTGCCAGCTCACCAGGGATTGAAGCTTTCTTT.

The chain carries TRBV4-1 and TRBJ2-1, with TRBD2 matching 9 bases. V shed 1 base, J shed 4 bases, and the junction held 5 bases outside the gene matches. The germline CDR1 and CDR2 sequences are MGHRA and YSYEKL. The CDR3 has 16 residues. The DNA for the CDR3 is TGCGCCAGCAGCCAAGTACGACTAGCGGTATACAATGAGCAGTTCTTC. It yields the protein CASSQVRLAVYNEQFF.

In its sample, this clonotype was seen a few times. The V gene is TRBV20-1, the J gene TRBJ1-1; perhaps TRBD1 as D (6 bases). The CDR3 consists of 11 residues. The germline V gene encodes CDR1 DFQATT and CDR2 SNEGSKA (reference sequence). In DNA, the CDR3 is TGCACCCAAGGGGGGGTCACTGAAGCTTTCTTT. Translating it yields CTQGGVTEAFF.

The rearrangement joins TRBV29-1 to TRBJ1-4, with 7 nucleotides matching TRBD1. In germline, CDR1 is SQVTM, CDR2 ANQGSEA. The CDR3 has 14 amino acids. Trimming at V came to 6 bases and at J to 8 bases, leaving 12 bases not matched to a gene. CDR3 sequence: CSVGMDRNSEKLFF. The DNA for the CDR3 is TGCAGCGTCGGCATGGACAGGAATAGCGAAAAACTGTTTTTT.

Here the CDR3 reads CASTNARGGSGETQYF. Here the CDR3 DNA reads TGTGCCAGCACAAATGCCAGAGGCGGGAGCGGTGAGACCCAGTACTTC. The V call is TRBV13, the J call TRBJ2-5; 7 bases map to TRBD2. Germline lookup yields CDR1 PRHDT and CDR2 FYEKMQ (reference sequence). J lost 5 bases, V lost 7 bases, and 16 bases had no gene match. CDR3 length: 16 residues.

This clonotype has a handful of counts. The chain combines TRBV20-1 with TRBJ2-3; D unclear. Germline CDR1 DFQATT, CDR2 SNEGSKA (reference sequence). This CDR3 is built from 15 residues. The V and J ends lost 6 bases and 6 bases respectively, with 22 bases between them. CDR3 nucleotides: TGCAGTGCCCGAAGGGCGGTCCGAAAAGGGGATACGCAGTATTTT. Translation: CSARRAVRKGDTQYF.

This clonotype was seen a few times. The chain is built from TRBV12-3 or TRBV12-4 and TRBJ2-7; maybe TRBD2 (6 bases). Trimming cost V 4 bases and J 5 bases, with 18 bases left between them. This CDR3 region has 15 residues. CDR3 nucleotides: TGTGCCAGCAGTTCCCCGTCGGGGGTCGTGGACGAGCAGTACTTC. Its protein is CASSSPSGVVDEQYF.

This clonotype has ten or more counts. This chain joins TRBV6-2 or TRBV6-3 and TRBJ2-1, with 14 bases that match TRBD2. Unmatched junction bases numbered 5, after V lost 0 bases and J lost 10 bases. Looked up from germline, CDR1 is MNHEY and CDR2 is SVGEGT. The length of the CDR3 is 16 residues. For the CDR3, the DNA is TGTGCCAGCAGTTACTCGAAGACTAGCGGGAGGGCCGAGCAGTTCTTC. Translating gives CASSYSKTSGRAEQFF.

Ten or more counts support this clonotype. The chain recombines TRBV30 with TRBJ2-1; D call uncertain. The CDR3 is 11 residues long. Germline CDR1 reads GTSNPN; CDR2 reads SVGIG (reference sequence). V was cut by 7 bases and J by 10 bases, with 14 bases left in between. The CDR3 DNA reads TGTGCCTTGAAAGGCGTCCGGGAGCAGTTCTTC. It codes for CALKGVREQFF.

This clonotype was seen more than once but under ten times. The genes are TRBV9 and TRBJ2-3, with D unclear. From germline, CDR1 is SGDLS and CDR2 YYNGEE. Trimming cost V 0 bases and J 0 bases, with 8 bases left between them. This CDR3 is 15 amino acids long. CDR3 residues: CASSVAPRSTDTQYF. CDR3 DNA sequence: TGTGCCAGCAGCGTAGCCCCCCGTAGCACAGATACGCAGTATTTT.

This clonotype is judged medium-sized (0.01 to 0.1%). This chain links TRBV6-5 with TRBJ2-5; D may be TRBD1 (6 bases). Trimming took off 6 bases at V and 2 bases at J, with 13 bases between the two ends. The CDR3 is 14 residues long. CDR1 and CDR2 (germline): MNHEY, SVGAGI. CDR3 sequence (DNA): TGTGCCAGCAGCCTTGCAGGGGAGCAAGAGACCCAGTACTTC. Translated, it gives CASSLAGEQETQYF.

The table lists this clonotype with a few counts. The gene calls are TRBV4-2 and TRBJ2-7; the match to TRBD1 covers 10 bases. J was trimmed by 0 bases and V by 1 base; bases with no gene match: 3. The CDR3 covers 16 residues. Germline assignment: CDR1 LGHNA and CDR2 YNFKEQ. CDR3 residues: CASSQAGTGDSYEQYF. For the CDR3, the DNA is TGTGCCAGCAGCCAAGCCGGGACAGGGGACTCCTACGAGCAGTACTTC.

CDR3 DNA sequence: TGTGCCAGCAGTTATAGGAGCGAGCAGTACTTC. It specifies CASSYRSEQYF. The genes are TRBV6-2 or TRBV6-3 and TRBJ2-7; D remains ambiguous. Germline assignment: CDR1 MNHEY and CDR2 SVGEGT. V was clipped by 3 bases and J by 6 bases, with 6 bases between them. The CDR3 is 11 residues long.

The V and J genes are TRBV12-3 or TRBV12-4 and TRBJ2-5, with D perhaps matching TRBD2 (5 bases). Trimming took off 2 bases at V and 5 bases at J, with 12 bases between the two ends. The length of the CDR3 is 14 residues. Written as DNA, the CDR3 is TGTGCCAGCAGTTTAACGCTAGCCTGGGAGACCCAGTACTTC. Translating it yields CASSLTLAWETQYF.